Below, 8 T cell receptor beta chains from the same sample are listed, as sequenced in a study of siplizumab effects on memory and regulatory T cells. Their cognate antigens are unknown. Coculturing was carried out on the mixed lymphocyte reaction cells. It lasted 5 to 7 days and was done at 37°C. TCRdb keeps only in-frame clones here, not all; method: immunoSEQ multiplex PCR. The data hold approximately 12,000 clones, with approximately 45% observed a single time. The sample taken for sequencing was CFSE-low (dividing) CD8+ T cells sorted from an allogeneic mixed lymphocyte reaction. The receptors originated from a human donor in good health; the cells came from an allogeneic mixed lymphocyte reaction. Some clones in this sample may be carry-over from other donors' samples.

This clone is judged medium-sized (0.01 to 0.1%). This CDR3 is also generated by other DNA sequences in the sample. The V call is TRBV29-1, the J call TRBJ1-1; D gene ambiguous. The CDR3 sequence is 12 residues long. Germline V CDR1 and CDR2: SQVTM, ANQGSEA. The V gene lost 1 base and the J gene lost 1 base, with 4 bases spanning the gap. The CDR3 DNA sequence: TGCAGCGTTGAAGGGGAGAACACTGAAGCTTTCTTT. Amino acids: CSVEGENTEAFF.

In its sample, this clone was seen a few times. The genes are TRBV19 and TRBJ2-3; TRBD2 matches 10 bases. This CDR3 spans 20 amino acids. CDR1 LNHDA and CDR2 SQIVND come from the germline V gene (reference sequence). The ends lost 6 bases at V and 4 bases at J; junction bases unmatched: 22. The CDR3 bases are TGTGCCAGTAGCCCCGAGGGACTAGCGACAACTATCCTTCGGGCAGATACGCAGTATTTT. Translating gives CASSPEGLATTILRADTQYF.

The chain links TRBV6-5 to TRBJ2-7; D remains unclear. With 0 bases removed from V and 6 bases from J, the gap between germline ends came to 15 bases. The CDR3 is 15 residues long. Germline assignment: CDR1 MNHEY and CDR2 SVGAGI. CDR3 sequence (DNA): TGTGCCAGCAGTTACTCGAAACTGGTACGCCCCGAGCAGTACTTC. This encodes CASSYSKLVRPEQYF.

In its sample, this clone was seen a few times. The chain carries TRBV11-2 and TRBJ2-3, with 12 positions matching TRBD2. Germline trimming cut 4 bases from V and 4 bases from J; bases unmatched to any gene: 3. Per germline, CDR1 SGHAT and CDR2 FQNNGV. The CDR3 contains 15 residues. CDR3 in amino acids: CASSYLAGGADTQYF. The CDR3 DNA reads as TGTGCCAGCAGCTACCTAGCGGGAGGGGCAGATACGCAGTATTTT.

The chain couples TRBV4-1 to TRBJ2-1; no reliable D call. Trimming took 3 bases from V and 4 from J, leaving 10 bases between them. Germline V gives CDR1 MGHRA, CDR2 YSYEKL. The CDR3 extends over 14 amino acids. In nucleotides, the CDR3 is TGCGCCAGCAGCCAGTTGGAAAGTTACAATGAGCAGTTCTTC. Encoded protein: CASSQLESYNEQFF.

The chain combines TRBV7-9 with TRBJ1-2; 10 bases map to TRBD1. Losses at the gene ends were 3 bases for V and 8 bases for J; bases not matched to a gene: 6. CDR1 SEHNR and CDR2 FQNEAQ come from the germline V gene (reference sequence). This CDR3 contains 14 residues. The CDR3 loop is CASSLTGGAGGYTF. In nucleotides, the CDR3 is TGTGCCAGCAGCTTGACAGGGGGCGCCGGCGGCTACACCTTC.

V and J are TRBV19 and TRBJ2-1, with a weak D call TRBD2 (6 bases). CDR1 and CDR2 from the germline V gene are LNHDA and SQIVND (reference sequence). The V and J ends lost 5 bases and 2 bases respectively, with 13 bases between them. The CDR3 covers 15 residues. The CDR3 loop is CASSPGTPAYNEQFF. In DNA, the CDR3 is TGTGCCAGTAGTCCGGGGACTCCCGCCTACAATGAGCAGTTCTTC.

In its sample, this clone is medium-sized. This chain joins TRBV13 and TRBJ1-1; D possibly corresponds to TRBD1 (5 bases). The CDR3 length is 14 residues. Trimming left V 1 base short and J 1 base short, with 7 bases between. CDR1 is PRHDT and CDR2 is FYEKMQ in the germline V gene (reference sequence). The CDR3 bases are TGTGCCAGCAGCTTAGTGGACAAGAACACTGAAGCTTTCTTT. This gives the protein CASSLVDKNTEAFF.